This T cell receptor beta chain was observed in a study of early T cells in non-severe SARS-CoV-2 infection. Study details: Alpha and beta chains were unpaired, from unsorted whole-blood bulk RNA.

Per the germline V gene, CDR1 is MDHEN and CDR2 is SYDVKM. V was pared by 2 bases and J by 2 bases, with 5 bases of the junction left unmatched. The CDR3 contains 15 residues. TCRdb analysed the 5' RACE reads with MiXCR anew, one entry per CDR3 protein. The profile shows fewer than 80,000 distinct CDR3 sequences, about 11% of them singletons. This specimen was whole blood, taken at baseline. This chain joins TRBV28 and TRBJ2-7; 8 nucleotides agree with TRBD2. The TCR sequence derives from an adult who was a healthcare worker with PCR-confirmed SARS-CoV-2 infection or an uninfected control (not recorded which). The CDR3 DNA sequence: TGTGCCAGCAGTTTAGGGGGACTAGAGACCTACGAGCAGTACTTC. Translated: CASSLGGLETYEQYF.